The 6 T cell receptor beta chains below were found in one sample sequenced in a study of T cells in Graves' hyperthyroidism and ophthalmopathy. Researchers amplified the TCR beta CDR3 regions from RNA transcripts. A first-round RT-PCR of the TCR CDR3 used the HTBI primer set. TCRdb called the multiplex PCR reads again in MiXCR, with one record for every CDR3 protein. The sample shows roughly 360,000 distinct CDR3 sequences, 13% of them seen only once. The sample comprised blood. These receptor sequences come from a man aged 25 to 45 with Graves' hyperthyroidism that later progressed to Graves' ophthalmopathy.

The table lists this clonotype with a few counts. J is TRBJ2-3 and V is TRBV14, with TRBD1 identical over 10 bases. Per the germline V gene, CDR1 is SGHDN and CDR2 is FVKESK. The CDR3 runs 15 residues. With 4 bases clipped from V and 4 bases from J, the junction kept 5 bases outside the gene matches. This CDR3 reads CASSPWGQGPDTQYF. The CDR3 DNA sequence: TGTGCCAGCAGCCCCTGGGGACAGGGGCCAGATACGCAGTATTTT.

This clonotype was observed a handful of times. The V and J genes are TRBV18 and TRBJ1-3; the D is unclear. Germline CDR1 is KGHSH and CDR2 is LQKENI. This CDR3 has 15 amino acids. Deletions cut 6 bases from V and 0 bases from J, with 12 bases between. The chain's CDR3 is CASSPQDGSGNTIYF. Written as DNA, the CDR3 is TGTGCCAGCTCCCCTCAGGACGGCTCTGGAAACACCATATATTTT.

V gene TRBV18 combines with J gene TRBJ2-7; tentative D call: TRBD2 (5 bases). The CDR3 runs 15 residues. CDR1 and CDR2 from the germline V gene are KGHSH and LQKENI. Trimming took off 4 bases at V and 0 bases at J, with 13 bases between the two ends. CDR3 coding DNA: TGTGCCAGCTCACATACAGACTATAGCTCCTACGAGCAGTACTTC. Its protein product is CASSHTDYSSYEQYF.

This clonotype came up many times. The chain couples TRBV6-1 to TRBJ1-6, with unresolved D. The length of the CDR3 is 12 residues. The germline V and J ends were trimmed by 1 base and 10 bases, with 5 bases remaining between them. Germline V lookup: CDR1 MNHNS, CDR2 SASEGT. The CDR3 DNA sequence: TGTGCCAGCAGTGAAGGAAGCTCACCCCTCCACTTT. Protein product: CASSEGSSPLHF.

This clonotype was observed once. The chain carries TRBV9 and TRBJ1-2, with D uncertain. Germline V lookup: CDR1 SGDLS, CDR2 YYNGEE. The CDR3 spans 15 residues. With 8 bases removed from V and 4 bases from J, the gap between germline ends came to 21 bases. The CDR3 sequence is CASSEAAGSSYGYTF. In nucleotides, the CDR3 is TGTGCCAGTAGTGAGGCCGCCGGCAGCTCCTATGGCTACACCTTC.

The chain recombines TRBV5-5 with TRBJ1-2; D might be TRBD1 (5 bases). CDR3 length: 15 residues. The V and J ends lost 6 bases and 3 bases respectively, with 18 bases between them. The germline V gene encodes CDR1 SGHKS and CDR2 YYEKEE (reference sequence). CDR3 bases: TGTGCCAGCACTCCACGGGGCAGGGACCACTATGGCTACACCTTC. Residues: CASTPRGRDHYGYTF.